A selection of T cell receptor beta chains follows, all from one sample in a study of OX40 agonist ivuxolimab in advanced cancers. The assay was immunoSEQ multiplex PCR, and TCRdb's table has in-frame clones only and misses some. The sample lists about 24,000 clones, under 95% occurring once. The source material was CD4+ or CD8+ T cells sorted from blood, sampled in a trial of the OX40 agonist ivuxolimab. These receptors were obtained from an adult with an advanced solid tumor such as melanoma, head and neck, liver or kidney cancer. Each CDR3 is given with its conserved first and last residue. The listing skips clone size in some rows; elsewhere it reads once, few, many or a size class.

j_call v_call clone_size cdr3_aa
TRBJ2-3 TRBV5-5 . CASSLTSGPDIPQYF
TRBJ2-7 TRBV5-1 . CASQGLDRGPYEQYF
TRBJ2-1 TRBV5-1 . CASSLGTSGIYNEQFF
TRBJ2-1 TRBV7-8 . CASSANFRNEQFF
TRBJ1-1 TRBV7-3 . CASSRDGRGEAFF
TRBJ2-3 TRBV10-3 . CAIQRAVSGDTQYF
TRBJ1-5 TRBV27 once CASSWEPESNQPQHF
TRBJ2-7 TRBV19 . CASSMVQGPNEQYF
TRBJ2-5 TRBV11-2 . CASSKGQREETQYF
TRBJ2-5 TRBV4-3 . CASSQDSQETQYF
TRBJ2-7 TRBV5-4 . CASSPTGSSYEQYF
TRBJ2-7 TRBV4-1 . CASSLNPSSSEQYF
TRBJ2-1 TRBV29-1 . CSVEKGADGDEQFF
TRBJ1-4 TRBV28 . CASSLMTGEKLFF
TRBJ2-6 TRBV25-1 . CASLPTGTESSGANVLTF
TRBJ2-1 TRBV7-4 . CASSRPPSSYNEQFF
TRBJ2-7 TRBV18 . CASSKVGGESNEQYF
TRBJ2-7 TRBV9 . CASSVDPGGPNYEQYF
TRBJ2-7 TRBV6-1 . CASSRGDYEQYF
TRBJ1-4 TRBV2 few CASSGQGEDEKLFF
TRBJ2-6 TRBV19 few CASRGVVGANVLTF
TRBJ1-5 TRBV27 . CASSFGRDQPQHF
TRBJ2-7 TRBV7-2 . CASRKGAGSYEQYF
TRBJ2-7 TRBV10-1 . CASRGGGPLSYEQYF
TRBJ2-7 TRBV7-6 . CASSLSATGNEQYF
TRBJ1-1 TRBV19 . CASSPGRGPRGAEAFF
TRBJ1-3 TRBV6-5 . CARGGDTIYF